This TCR beta chain was sequenced during a study of T-cell reconstitution after alpha-beta-depleted transplantation in children listed by TCRdb under 2016. In terms of the full investigation: The study quantitatively tracked T-cell immune reconstitution after TCRalphabeta/CD19-depleted allogeneic hematopoietic cell transplantation in children using TCR repertoire profiling.

Spanning cysteine to phenylalanine, the CDR3 consists of 15 amino acids. Of all the DNA, just the CDR3 is kept, 45 bases in frame from base 1. The germline V gene encodes CDR1 SQVTM and CDR2 ANQGSEA. Relative to germline, V is 3 bases shorter and J is 8 bases shorter, with 22 bases between their ends. Receptors were amplified or captured by PCR. TCRdb shows the sequencer as Illumina HiSeq 2500. Molecular barcoding was employed in the preparation of TCR libraries, with unique molecular identifiers being used to normalize TCRbeta repertoire quantification. TCRdb passed the public sequencing reads through fastp at Q25 and MiXCR, retaining productive beta sequences. CDR3 protein duplicates are merged, each entry listing the most common genes and DNA. The table for this sample lists some 200,000 distinct CDR3 sequences; more than 14% of them were counted only once. Approximately 13% of the sample is taken by the ten largest.

This clonotype was counted at least ten times. Its antigen is still unknown. Base qualities are not recorded, but no much larger clone differs from it by a single base. The receptor was derived from a human donor who donated a stem cell graft to a child with acute lymphoblastic leukemia. The V gene is TRBV29-1 and the J gene is TRBJ1-2; no D segment can be confidently identified. The sequencing used PBMCs from the stem cell graft donor, collected from the stem cell graft. The CDR3: CSVDDYSVPGGGYTF. The nucleotide sequence reads as follows: TGCAGCGTTGACGACTATTCCGTTCCCGGAGGGGGCTACACCTTC.